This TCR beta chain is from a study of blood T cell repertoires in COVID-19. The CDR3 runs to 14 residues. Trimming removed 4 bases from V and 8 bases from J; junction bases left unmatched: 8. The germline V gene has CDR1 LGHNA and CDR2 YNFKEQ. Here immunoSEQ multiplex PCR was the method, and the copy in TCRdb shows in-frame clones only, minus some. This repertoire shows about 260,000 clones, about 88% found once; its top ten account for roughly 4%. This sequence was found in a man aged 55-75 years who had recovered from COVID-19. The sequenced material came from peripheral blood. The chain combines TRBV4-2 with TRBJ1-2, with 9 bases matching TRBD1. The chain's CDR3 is CASSLDRGEEGYTF. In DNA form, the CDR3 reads TGTGCCAGCAGCCTGGACAGGGGAGAGGAAGGCTACACCTTC.